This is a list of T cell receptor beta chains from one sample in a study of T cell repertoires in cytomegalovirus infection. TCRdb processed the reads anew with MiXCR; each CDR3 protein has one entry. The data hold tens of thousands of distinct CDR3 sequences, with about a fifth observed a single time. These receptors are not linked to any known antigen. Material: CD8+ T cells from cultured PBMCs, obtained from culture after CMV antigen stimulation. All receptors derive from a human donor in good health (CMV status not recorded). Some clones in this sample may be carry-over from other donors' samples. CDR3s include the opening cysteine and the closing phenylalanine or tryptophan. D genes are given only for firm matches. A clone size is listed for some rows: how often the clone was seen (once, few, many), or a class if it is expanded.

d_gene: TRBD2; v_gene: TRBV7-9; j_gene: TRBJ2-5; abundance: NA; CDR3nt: TGTGCCAGCAGCCTACTAGCGGGAGGGCAACAAGAGACCCAGTACTTC; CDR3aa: CASSLLAGGQQETQYF
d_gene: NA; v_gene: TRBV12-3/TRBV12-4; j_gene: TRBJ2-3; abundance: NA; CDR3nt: TGTGCCAGCACCCTTAGCGGAGACACAGATACGCAGTATTTT; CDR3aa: CASTLSGDTDTQYF
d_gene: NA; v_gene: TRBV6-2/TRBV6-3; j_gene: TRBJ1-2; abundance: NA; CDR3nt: TGTGCCAGCAGTTACTCCAGGACGGACCCCAATGGCTACACCTTC; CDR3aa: CASSYSRTDPNGYTF
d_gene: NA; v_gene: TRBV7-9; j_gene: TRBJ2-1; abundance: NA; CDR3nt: TGTGCCAGCAGCCCTACCGGGACTGCTTACTACAATGAGCAGTTCTTC; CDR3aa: CASSPTGTAYYNEQFF
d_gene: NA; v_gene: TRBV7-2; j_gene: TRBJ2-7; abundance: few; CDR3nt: TGTGCCAGCGGGATACAGCGGACCTACGAGCAGTACTTC; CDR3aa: CASGIQRTYEQYF
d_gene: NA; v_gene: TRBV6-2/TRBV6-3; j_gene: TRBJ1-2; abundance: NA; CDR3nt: TGTGCCAGCAGTCCGGGAAACTATGGCTACACCTTC; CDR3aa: CASSPGNYGYTF
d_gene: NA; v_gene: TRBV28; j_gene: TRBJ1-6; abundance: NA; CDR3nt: TGTACCAGCAGAGGGGACGGAGCCTTCTATAATTCACCCCTCCACTTT; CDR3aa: CTSRGDGAFYNSPLHF
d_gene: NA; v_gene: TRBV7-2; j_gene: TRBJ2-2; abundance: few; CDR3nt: TGTGCCAGCAGCTTTAGTTTGGAGCTGTTTTTT; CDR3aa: CASSFSLELFF
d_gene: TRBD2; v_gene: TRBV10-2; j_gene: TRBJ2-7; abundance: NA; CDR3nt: TGCGCCAGCAGTTCGCCTAGCGGGCCGGTCCGGCCCTACGAGCAGTACTTC; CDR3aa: CASSSPSGPVRPYEQYF
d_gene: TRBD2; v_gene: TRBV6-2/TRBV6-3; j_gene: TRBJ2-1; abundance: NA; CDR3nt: TGTGCCAGCGGATATAGCGGGGGCGGTGAGCAGTTCTTC; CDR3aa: CASGYSGGGEQFF
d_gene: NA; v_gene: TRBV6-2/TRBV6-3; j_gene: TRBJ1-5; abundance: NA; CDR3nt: TGTGCCAGCAGTCACCCCGGGACTCGTCCGGCGCAGCCCCAGCATTTT; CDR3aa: CASSHPGTRPAQPQHF
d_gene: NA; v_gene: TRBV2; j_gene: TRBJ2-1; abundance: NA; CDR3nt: TGTGCCAGCATTGTGGACAGCGAGTTCTACAATGAGCAGTTCTTC; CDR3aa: CASIVDSEFYNEQFF
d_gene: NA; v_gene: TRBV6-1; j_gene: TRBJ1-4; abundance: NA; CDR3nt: TGTGCCAGCAGTGAAGCGGTGCAGACAACTAATGAAAAACTGTTTTTT; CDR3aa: CASSEAVQTTNEKLFF
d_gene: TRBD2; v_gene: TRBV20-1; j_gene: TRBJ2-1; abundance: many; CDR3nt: TGCAGTGCTAGCGAAGGACTAGGTTACAATGAGCAGTTCTTC; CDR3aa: CSASEGLGYNEQFF
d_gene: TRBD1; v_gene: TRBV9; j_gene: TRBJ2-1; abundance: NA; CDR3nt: TGTGCCAGCAGCGGCCTGGACAGGGGAATATACAATGAGCAGTTCTTC; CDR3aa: CASSGLDRGIYNEQFF
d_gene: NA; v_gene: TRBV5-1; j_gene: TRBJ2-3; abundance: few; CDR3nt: TGCGCCAGCAGCCCCGGAGGGGGGGATACGCAGTATTTT; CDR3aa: CASSPGGGDTQYF
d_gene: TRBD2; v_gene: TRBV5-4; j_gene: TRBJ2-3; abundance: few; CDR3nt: TGTGCCAGCAGCTTGTGGACTAGCGGGAGGGATACGCAGTATTTT; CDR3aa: CASSLWTSGRDTQYF
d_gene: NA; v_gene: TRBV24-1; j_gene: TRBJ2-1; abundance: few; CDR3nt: TGTGCCACCAGTGATCCGAGGGCCTGGGGCAATGAGCAGTTCTTC; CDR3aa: CATSDPRAWGNEQFF
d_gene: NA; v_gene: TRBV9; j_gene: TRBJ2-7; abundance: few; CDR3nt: TGTGCCAGCAGCGTTGGGGAGATTGGCGCCTACGAGCAGTACTTC; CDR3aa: CASSVGEIGAYEQYF
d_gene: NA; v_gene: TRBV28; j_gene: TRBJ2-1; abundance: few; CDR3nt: TGTGCCAGCAGTCCGGAGGGGGGTGTCTACAATGAGCAGTTCTTC; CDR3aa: CASSPEGGVYNEQFF
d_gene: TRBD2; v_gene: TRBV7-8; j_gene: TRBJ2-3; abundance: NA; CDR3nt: TGTGCCAGCTCGCGAGGACTAGCGGGGGGCTTTTTCCAGTATTTT; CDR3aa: CASSRGLAGGFFQYF
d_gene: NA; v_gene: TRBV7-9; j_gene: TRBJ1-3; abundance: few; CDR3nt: TGTGCCAGCAGCCCACCGGCGGGGGCAGCTAGAAACACCATATATTTT; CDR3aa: CASSPPAGAARNTIYF
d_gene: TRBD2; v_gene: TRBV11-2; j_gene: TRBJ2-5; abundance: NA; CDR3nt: TGTGCCAGCAGCGTTCTAAGGGCGGGGGGACTGGGGACCCAGTACTTC; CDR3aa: CASSVLRAGGLGTQYF
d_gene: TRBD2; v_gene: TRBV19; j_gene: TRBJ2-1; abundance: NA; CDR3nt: TGTGCCAGTACCACCCTAGCGGGGCTGCCTTACAATGAGCAGTTCTTC; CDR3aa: CASTTLAGLPYNEQFF
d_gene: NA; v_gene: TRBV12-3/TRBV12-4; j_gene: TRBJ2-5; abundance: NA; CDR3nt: TGTGCCAGCTCATTTAGTCAGGGGAGAACGGCTTTGAGGCTCCAAGAGACCCAGTACTTC; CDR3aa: CASSFSQGRTALRLQETQYF
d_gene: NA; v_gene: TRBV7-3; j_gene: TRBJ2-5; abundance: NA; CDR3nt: TGTGCCAGCAGCTTAATAGGGGAAGAGACCCAGTACTTC; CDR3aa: CASSLIGEETQYF
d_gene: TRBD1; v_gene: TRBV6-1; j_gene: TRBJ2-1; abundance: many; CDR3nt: TGTGCCAGCAGTCCGGGACAGGGAGACTACAATGAGCAGTTCTTC; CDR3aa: CASSPGQGDYNEQFF
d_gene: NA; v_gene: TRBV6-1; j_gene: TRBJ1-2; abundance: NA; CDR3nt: TGTGCCAGCAGTGAAGCGGAGACGGCTTATGGCTACACCTTC; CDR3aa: CASSEAETAYGYTF
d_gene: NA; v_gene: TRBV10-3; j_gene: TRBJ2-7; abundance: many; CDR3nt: TGTGCCATCAGTGAACCCCCTGAGGAGCAGTACTTC; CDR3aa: CAISEPPEEQYF
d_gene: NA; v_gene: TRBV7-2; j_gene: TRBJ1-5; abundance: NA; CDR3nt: TGTGCCAGCTCCAGGGCAGTCGATCAGCCCCAGCATTTT; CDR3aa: CASSRAVDQPQHF
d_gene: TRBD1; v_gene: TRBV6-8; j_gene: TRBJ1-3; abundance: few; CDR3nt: TGTGCCAGCAGCCCCGGGACAGGGATTGGAAACACCATATATTTT; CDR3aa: CASSPGTGIGNTIYF
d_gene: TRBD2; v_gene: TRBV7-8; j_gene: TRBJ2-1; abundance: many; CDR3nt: TGTGCCAGCAGCCCCCCTGGGACTAGCGGGAGAAATGAGCAGTTCTTC; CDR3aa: CASSPPGTSGRNEQFF
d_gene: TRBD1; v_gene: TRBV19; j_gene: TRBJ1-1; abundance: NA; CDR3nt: TGTGCCAGTAGGACAGGGACGGGGACTGAAGCTTTCTTT; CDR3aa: CASRTGTGTEAFF
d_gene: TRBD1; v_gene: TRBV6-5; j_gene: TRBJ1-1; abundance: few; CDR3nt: TGTGCCAGCAGTTACGAGGACAGGGCAAATGAAGCTTTCTTT; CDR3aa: CASSYEDRANEAFF
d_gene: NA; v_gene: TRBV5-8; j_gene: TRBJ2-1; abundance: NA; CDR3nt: TGTGCCAGCAGCTTGGCCAAATGGAGGGATGAGCAGTTCTTC; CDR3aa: CASSLAKWRDEQFF
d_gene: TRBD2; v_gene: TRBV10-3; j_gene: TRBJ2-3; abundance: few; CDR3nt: TGTGCCATCAGTGACTTCAGCGGGGGCGGCACAGATACGCAGTATTTT; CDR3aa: CAISDFSGGGTDTQYF
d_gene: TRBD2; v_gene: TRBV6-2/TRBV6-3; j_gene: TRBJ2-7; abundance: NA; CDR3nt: TGTGCCAGCAGTTCCGGGGGACTAGCGGGAGGTTACGAGCAGTACTTC; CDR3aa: CASSSGGLAGGYEQYF
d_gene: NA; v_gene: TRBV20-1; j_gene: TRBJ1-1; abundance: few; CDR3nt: TGCAGTGCTAGAGTAGGGGACACTGAAGCTTTCTTT; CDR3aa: CSARVGDTEAFF
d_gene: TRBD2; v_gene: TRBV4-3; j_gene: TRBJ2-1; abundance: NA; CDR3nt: TGCGCCAGCAGCCAAGATAGGCTAGCGGGAGAGAATGAGCAGTTCTTC; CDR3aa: CASSQDRLAGENEQFF
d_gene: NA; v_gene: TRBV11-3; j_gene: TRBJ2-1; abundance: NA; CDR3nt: TGTGCCAGCAGCCGTCGGGGGACTCCGTACAATGAGCAGTTCTTC; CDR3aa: CASSRRGTPYNEQFF